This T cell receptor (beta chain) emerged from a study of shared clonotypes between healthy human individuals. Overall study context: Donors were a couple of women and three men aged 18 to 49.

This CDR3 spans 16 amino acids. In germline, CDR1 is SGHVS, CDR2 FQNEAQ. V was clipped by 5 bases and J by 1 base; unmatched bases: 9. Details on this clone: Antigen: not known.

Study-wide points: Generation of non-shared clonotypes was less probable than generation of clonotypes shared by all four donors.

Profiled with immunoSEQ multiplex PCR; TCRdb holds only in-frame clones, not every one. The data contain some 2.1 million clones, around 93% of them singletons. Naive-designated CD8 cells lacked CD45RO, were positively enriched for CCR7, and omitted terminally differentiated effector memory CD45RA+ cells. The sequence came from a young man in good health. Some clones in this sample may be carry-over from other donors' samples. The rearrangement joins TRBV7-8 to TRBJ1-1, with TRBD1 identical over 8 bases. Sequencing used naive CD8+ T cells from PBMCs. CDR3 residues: CASSLGTGGTNTEAFF. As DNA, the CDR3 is TGTGCCAGCAGCCTGGGGACAGGAGGCACGAACACTGAAGCTTTCTTT.